This T cell receptor beta chain was retrieved from a study of metastatic and nonmetastatic thyroid tumors. Study results and caveats: Malignant thyroid tumors reportedly had TCR beta diversity that was significantly higher than in benign nodules, in blood and tumor.

TCRdb re-called the PCR reads via MiXCR. The sample includes tens of thousands of clones, roughly 17% of them seen just once. The V gene lost 3 bases and the J gene lost 5 bases, with 17 bases spanning the gap. The germline CDR1 and CDR2 sequences are DFQATT and SNEGSKA (reference sequence). This CDR3 comprises 14 residues. This clone was observed many times. Its specificity is unknown. Patients had received no treatment of any kind before thyroid surgery. The clonotype comes from a male donor with papillary thyroid cancer or a benign thyroid nodule (not recorded which). Some clones in this sample may be carry-over from other donors' samples. The sample taken for sequencing was blood. The chain links TRBV20-1 to TRBJ2-7; a possible D gene is TRBD1 (6 bases). The CDR3: CSARGAGEVNEQYF. The CDR3, as DNA: TGCAGTGCTAGGGGGGCAGGAGAGGTTAACGAGCAGTACTTC.